Sequencing of this T cell receptor (beta chain) was carried out in a study of post-analysis software for immune sequencing data. Study observations and caveats: Comparison of patients with controls showed a handful of TRBV segments more frequent in patients, TRBV5-6, TRBV5-1 and TRBV20-1 among them.

V lost 5 bases and J 6 bases, leaving 12 bases between the germline ends. The CDR3 has 13 residues. A note on this clonotype: What it binds is not known.

TCR beta cDNA libraries included unique molecular identifiers. TCRdb independently ran MiXCR on the PCR reads; one entry per CDR3 protein. The repertoire holds some 700,000 distinct CDR3 sequences, with 55% to 70% as singletons. The sequenced sample consisted of blood. The J gene is TRBJ2-3, the V gene TRBV12-3 or TRBV12-4; D ambiguous. The receptor comes from a girl between 2 and 10 years old with multiple sclerosis. The CDR3 bases are TGTGCCAGCAGTGTCGGACCGAGGGATACGCAGTATTTT. This translates into CASSVGPRDTQYF.